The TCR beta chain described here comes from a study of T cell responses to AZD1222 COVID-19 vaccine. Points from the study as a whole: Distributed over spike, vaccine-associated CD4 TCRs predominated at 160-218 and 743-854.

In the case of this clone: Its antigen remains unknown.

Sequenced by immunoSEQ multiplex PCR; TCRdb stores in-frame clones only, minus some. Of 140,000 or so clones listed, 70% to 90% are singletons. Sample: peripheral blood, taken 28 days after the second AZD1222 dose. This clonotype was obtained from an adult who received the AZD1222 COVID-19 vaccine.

The CDR3 DNA reads as TGTGCCAGCAGCTTTGTAGAAACAGGGTGGGGTTATGGCTACACCTTC. It yields the protein CASSFVETGWGYGYTF. This sequence joins TRBV12-1 and TRBJ1-2; the D segment call TRBD1 is taken from the table without a DNA check. TRBV12-1 counts as a pseudogene. This CDR3 comprises 16 residues.